This is a list of T cell receptor beta chains from one sample in a study of cytomegalovirus exposure and HLA in healthy donors. The method was immunoSEQ multiplex PCR; TCRdb's version includes in-frame clones alone and lacks a portion of them. The table has under 200,000 clones, 75% to 80% seen once. The sequencing sample was made of PBMCs. Receptors were obtained from a woman aged 40 to 55 in good health and CMV-seropositive. Both conserved end residues are part of each CDR3. The D gene is left open where the match is weak. Clone size is given for some rows only: seen once, a few or many times, or a class if the clone is expanded.

v_call: TRBV4-2; clone_size: -; j_call: TRBJ2-1; d_call: TRBD2; cdr3_aa: CASSQGLAGVGEQFF; cdr3_nt: TGTGCCAGCAGCCAAGGGCTAGCGGGAGTCGGGGAGCAGTTCTTC
v_call: TRBV9; clone_size: -; j_call: TRBJ2-7; d_call: TRBD2; cdr3_aa: CASSQQPEGQGWSGRAPEQYF; cdr3_nt: TGTGCCAGCAGCCAACAACCCGAAGGGCAGGGCTGGAGCGGGAGGGCTCCCGAGCAGTACTTC
v_call: TRBV27; clone_size: -; j_call: TRBJ1-6; d_call: TRBD1; cdr3_aa: CASSSMGQGNSPLHF; cdr3_nt: TGTGCCAGCAGTTCAATGGGACAGGGTAATTCACCCCTCCACTTT
v_call: TRBV2; clone_size: few; j_call: TRBJ2-6; d_call: -; cdr3_aa: CASLWAVGANVLTF; cdr3_nt: TGTGCCAGCTTATGGGCAGTTGGGGCCAACGTCCTGACTTTC
v_call: TRBV19; clone_size: -; j_call: TRBJ2-5; d_call: -; cdr3_aa: CASRPSSAQETQYF; cdr3_nt: TGTGCCAGTAGACCTTCTAGCGCCCAAGAGACCCAGTACTTC
v_call: TRBV6-1; clone_size: few; j_call: TRBJ1-1; d_call: -; cdr3_aa: CASKSTVANTEAFF; cdr3_nt: TGTGCCAGCAAGTCGACAGTCGCTAACACTGAAGCTTTCTTT
v_call: TRBV11-2; clone_size: -; j_call: TRBJ2-3; d_call: -; cdr3_aa: CASSLGPRVGGASTDTQYF; cdr3_nt: TGTGCCAGCAGCTTAGGTCCCCGAGTCGGAGGCGCCTCCACAGATACGCAGTATTTT
v_call: TRBV28; clone_size: -; j_call: TRBJ1-2; d_call: -; cdr3_aa: CASSLEINYGYTF; cdr3_nt: TGTGCCAGCAGTTTGGAGATTAACTATGGCTACACCTTC
v_call: TRBV7-2; clone_size: -; j_call: TRBJ1-4; d_call: -; cdr3_aa: CASSQGGAGSSNEKLFF; cdr3_nt: TGTGCCAGCAGCCAAGGGGGGGCGGGAAGTAGTAATGAAAAACTGTTTTTT
v_call: TRBV18; clone_size: -; j_call: TRBJ2-4; d_call: -; cdr3_aa: CASFQGAKNIQYF; cdr3_nt: TGTGCCAGCTTTCAGGGGGCCAAAAACATTCAGTACTTC
v_call: TRBV7-2; clone_size: few; j_call: TRBJ1-5; d_call: TRBD1; cdr3_aa: CASSLGGQGGQPQHF; cdr3_nt: TGTGCCAGCAGCTTAGGTGGACAGGGAGGACAGCCCCAGCATTTT
v_call: TRBV4-2; clone_size: -; j_call: TRBJ2-7; d_call: TRBD1; cdr3_aa: CASSQDRRDRGRMGYEQYF; cdr3_nt: TGTGCCAGCAGCCAAGATCGACGGGACAGGGGGCGCATGGGGTACGAGCAGTACTTC
v_call: TRBV30; clone_size: -; j_call: TRBJ2-3; d_call: -; cdr3_aa: CAWSLEGSTPQYF; cdr3_nt: TGTGCCTGGAGTCTTGAGGGATCGACCCCGCAGTATTTT
v_call: TRBV6-5; clone_size: few; j_call: TRBJ1-1; d_call: TRBD1; cdr3_aa: CASSSSPGQEAFF; cdr3_nt: TGTGCCAGCAGTTCATCGCCGGGACAGGAAGCTTTCTTT
v_call: TRBV20-1; clone_size: few; j_call: TRBJ2-3; d_call: -; cdr3_aa: CSAALRDTQYF; cdr3_nt: TGCAGTGCCGCCCTCAGAGATACGCAGTATTTT